A selection of T cell receptor beta chains follows, all from one sample in a study of T cells of healthy individuals. MiXCR, run by TCRdb on the 5' RACE reads, gives a single entry per CDR3 protein. The repertoire includes tens of thousands of distinct CDR3 sequences, around 15% of them detected once, and around 5% sits in the top ten. These receptors all stem from a human donor in good health. The CDR3 runs from the conserved cysteine through the conserved F or W. Fields, in order: V gene, D gene, J gene, clone size, CDR3 protein, CDR3 DNA. A D gene is named only where the DNA matches it firmly. Only some rows state a clone size, as once, few, many or a class for expanded clones.

TRBV7-9	TRBD2	TRBJ2-7	few	CASSPTSLYEQYF	TGTGCCAGCAGCCCGACTAGCCTTTACGAGCAGTACTTC
TRBV28	NA	TRBJ1-1	few	CASSFQGNTEAFF	TGTGCCAGCAGTTTTCAGGGGAACACTGAAGCTTTCTTT
TRBV5-4	NA	TRBJ2-6	many	CASSFDNSGAPGANVLTF	TGTGCCAGCAGCTTCGACAATTCGGGAGCTCCGGGGGCCAACGTCCTGACTTTC
TRBV9	NA	TRBJ1-4	few	CASSAGADLFF	TGTGCCAGCAGCGCCGGGGCAGACCTGTTTTTT
TRBV11-2	NA	TRBJ1-4	NA	CASSSRTTTTIF	TGTGCCAGCAGCTCCCGGACTACGACTACAATTTTT
TRBV19	NA	TRBJ2-3	many	CASRRGASVDTQYF	TGTGCCAGTAGGAGAGGGGCTTCCGTGGATACGCAGTATTTT
TRBV28	TRBD1	TRBJ2-4	few	CASNGQGESDIQYF	TGTGCCAGCAATGGACAGGGGGAATCGGACATTCAGTACTTC
TRBV7-9	NA	TRBJ2-5	few	CASTLYSGQRQETQYF	TGTGCCAGCACCCTCTACTCTGGACAGCGACAAGAGACCCAGTACTTC
TRBV7-9	TRBD2	TRBJ2-7	few	CASSPWTRAEQYF	TGTGCCAGCAGCCCGTGGACTAGAGCCGAGCAGTACTTC
TRBV3-1	NA	TRBJ2-7	NA	CASSRGTAYEQYF	TGTGCCAGCAGCCGCGGGACGGCCTACGAGCAGTACTTC
TRBV5-1	NA	TRBJ1-1	many	CASSLAGRGTAFF	TGCGCCAGCAGCTTGGCCGGACGGGGAACGGCTTTCTTT
TRBV4-1	NA	TRBJ2-7	many	CASSQDGETRYEQYF	TGCGCCAGCAGCCAAGATGGGGAGACACGCTACGAGCAGTACTTC
TRBV20-1	NA	TRBJ2-3	few	CSAKLKDTQYF	TGCAGTGCTAAACTGAAAGATACGCAGTATTTT
TRBV10-2	TRBD2	TRBJ2-7	few	CASRSGGVYEQYF	TGCGCCAGCAGGAGCGGGGGAGTCTACGAGCAGTACTTC
TRBV25-1	NA	TRBJ1-2	many	CATKSPGRRGYTF	TGTGCCACCAAGAGCCCGGGTCGGCGTGGCTACACCTTC
TRBV11-2	TRBD1	TRBJ2-5	NA	CASSTLARGPQETQYF	TGTGCCAGCAGCACCCTCGCCAGGGGGCCACAAGAGACCCAGTACTTC
TRBV15	NA	TRBJ1-6	many	CATSAKTSAGSPLHF	TGTGCCACCAGCGCCAAGACCAGTGCGGGGTCACCCCTCCACTTT
TRBV6-1	NA	TRBJ2-7	few	CASSEMSYYEQYF	TGTGCCAGCAGTGAAATGAGCTACTACGAGCAGTACTTC
TRBV5-1	NA	TRBJ1-1	many	CASSTDTNTEAFF	TGCGCCAGCAGCACGGACACGAACACTGAAGCTTTCTTT
TRBV9	NA	TRBJ2-3	NA	CASSVEGGRATQYF	TGTGCCAGCAGCGTAGAGGGGGGACGGGCTACGCAGTATTTT
TRBV7-9	TRBD2	TRBJ2-5	NA	CASSRTSSQTQYF	TGTGCCAGCAGCCGGACTAGTTCGCAGACCCAGTACTTC
TRBV20-1	NA	TRBJ2-1	NA	CSPATQRRNEQFF	TGCAGTCCCGCTACCCAGAGGAGGAATGAGCAGTTCTTC
TRBV6-4	NA	TRBJ2-3	many	CASSDSGYMGDTQYF	TGTGCCAGCAGTGACTCCGGGTATATGGGAGATACGCAGTATTTT
TRBV12-3/TRBV12-4	TRBD1	TRBJ2-1	NA	CASSPGTGGTNEQFF	TGTGCCAGCAGTCCCGGGACAGGGGGTACCAATGAGCAGTTCTTC
TRBV6-2/TRBV6-3	TRBD2	TRBJ2-7	many	CASSFSTSGRNYEQYF	TGTGCCAGCAGTTTCTCGACTAGCGGGAGGAACTACGAGCAGTACTTC
TRBV9	TRBD2	TRBJ2-1	many	CASSSRSGGYNEQFF	TGTGCCAGCAGCTCCCGAAGCGGGGGGTACAATGAGCAGTTCTTC
TRBV4-1	NA	TRBJ2-2	few	CASSQPTGELFF	TGCGCCAGCAGCCAACCAACCGGGGAGCTGTTTTTT
TRBV7-9	TRBD1	TRBJ2-1	few	CASSLDRGSYNEQFF	TGTGCCAGCAGCTTAGACAGGGGCAGCTACAATGAGCAGTTCTTC
TRBV6-6	NA	TRBJ2-2	many	CASRSYTGELFF	TGTGCCAGCAGGTCTTACACCGGGGAGCTGTTTTTT
TRBV7-2	NA	TRBJ2-7	many	CASSPSVGEQYF	TGTGCCAGCAGCCCCTCAGTAGGCGAGCAGTACTTC
TRBV7-8	TRBD1	TRBJ1-6	many	CASSVGQALNSPLHF	TGTGCCAGCAGCGTGGGACAGGCCCTTAATTCACCCCTCCACTTT
TRBV2	TRBD2	TRBJ2-1	few	CASSNRVGLGPSEQFF	TGTGCCAGCAGCAACCGGGTGGGACTAGGACCTTCTGAGCAGTTCTTC
TRBV12-3/TRBV12-4	NA	TRBJ1-2	many	CASSTKLNAGYTF	TGTGCCAGCAGTACCAAATTGAACGCTGGCTACACCTTC
TRBV5-1	TRBD2	TRBJ2-1	NA	CASSSTSGRGNEQFF	TGCGCCAGCAGCTCGACTAGCGGGAGGGGGAATGAGCAGTTCTTC
TRBV24-1	NA	TRBJ2-3	NA	CATSDASVFTDTQYF	TGTGCCACCAGTGACGCTTCCGTCTTCACAGATACGCAGTATTTT
TRBV10-2	NA	TRBJ2-2	few	CASSGPRGGVVTGELFF	TGCGCCAGCAGTGGACCGAGGGGGGGCGTTGTCACCGGGGAGCTGTTTTTT
TRBV9	NA	TRBJ1-6	NA	CASSDGDSPLHF	TGTGCCAGCAGCGATGGGGATTCACCCCTCCACTTT
TRBV20-1	TRBD2	TRBJ2-3	NA	CSALRASGSTDTQYF	TGCAGTGCCCTCCGTGCTAGCGGGAGCACAGATACGCAGTATTTT
TRBV6-5	NA	TRBJ2-1	many	CASSYSRGNEQFF	TGTGCCAGCAGTTACAGTAGAGGCAATGAGCAGTTCTTC
TRBV27	TRBD1	TRBJ2-5	NA	CASSSQGWPPETQYF	TGTGCCAGCAGTTCACAGGGGTGGCCCCCGGAGACCCAGTACTTC
TRBV28	TRBD1	TRBJ1-3	NA	CASSLPRGQGRNTIYF	TGTGCCAGCAGTTTACCCAGAGGACAGGGGAGAAACACCATATATTTT
TRBV7-2	TRBD1	TRBJ2-7	many	CASSDRTGQPPSYEQYF	TGTGCCAGCAGCGACCGGACAGGGCAGCCCCCCTCCTACGAGCAGTACTTC
TRBV6-2/TRBV6-3	TRBD2	TRBJ2-5	few	CASSGAGVGQETQYF	TGTGCCAGCAGTGGGGCGGGAGTCGGCCAAGAGACCCAGTACTTC
TRBV7-3	NA	TRBJ2-5	NA	CASSSFGRVGQETQYF	TGTGCCAGCAGCTCATTTGGGCGGGTAGGGCAGGAGACCCAGTACTTC
TRBV10-3	TRBD1	TRBJ1-4	NA	CAISESTGIGEKLFF	TGTGCCATCAGTGAGTCGACAGGGATCGGTGAAAAACTGTTTTTT
TRBV24-1	NA	TRBJ2-3	NA	CATGTESTDTQYF	TGTGCCACCGGGACGGAAAGCACAGATACGCAGTATTTT
TRBV12-5	TRBD2	TRBJ2-3	many	CASGLMRERQYF	TGTGCTAGTGGTTTGATGCGGGAGAGGCAGTATTTT